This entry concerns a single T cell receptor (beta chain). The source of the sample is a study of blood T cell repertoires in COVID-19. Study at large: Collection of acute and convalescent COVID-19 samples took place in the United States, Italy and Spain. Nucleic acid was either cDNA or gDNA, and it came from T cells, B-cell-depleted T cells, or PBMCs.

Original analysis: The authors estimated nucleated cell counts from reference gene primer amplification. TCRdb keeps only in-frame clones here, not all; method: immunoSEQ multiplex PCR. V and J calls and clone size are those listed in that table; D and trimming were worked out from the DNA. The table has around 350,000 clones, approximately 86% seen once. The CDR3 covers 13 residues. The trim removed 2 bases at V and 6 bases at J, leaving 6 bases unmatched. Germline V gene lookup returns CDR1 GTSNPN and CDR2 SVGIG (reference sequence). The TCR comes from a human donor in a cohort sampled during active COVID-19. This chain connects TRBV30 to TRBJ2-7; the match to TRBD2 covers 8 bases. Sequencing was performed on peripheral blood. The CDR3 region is CAWSTQLAGEQYF. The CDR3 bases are TGTGCCTGGAGTACCCAGCTAGCGGGCGAGCAGTACTTC.